This TCR beta chain is from a study of blood T cell repertoires in COVID-19. About the study: The study drew acute and convalescent COVID-19 samples from the United States, Italy and Spain.

Donors were grouped by their self-reported clinical history. Trimming stripped 2 bases from V and 5 bases from J, with 12 bases between. The CDR3 covers 14 residues. CDR1 WSHSY and CDR2 SAAADI come from the germline V gene. Assay used: immunoSEQ multiplex PCR; TCRdb lists only in-frame clones, some missing. The sample holds around 130,000 clones, roughly 80% seen once. The chain carries TRBV10-2 and TRBJ1-1; no definite D call. The source material was PBMCs or T cells enriched from blood (not recorded which). The sequence came from a young man who had recovered from COVID-19. CDR3 DNA sequence: TGCGCCAGCAGTGAGGAGGGCATGGGGACTGAAGCTTTCTTT. It is translated as CASSEEGMGTEAFF.